These 5 T cell receptor beta chains were sequenced from one sample in a study of cytomegalovirus exposure and HLA in healthy donors (dated by TCRdb to 2016 to 2017). The library was produced with the immunoSEQ multiplex PCR assay. For the multiplex PCR, a mixture combining 60 forward primers for TCR Vbeta segments and 13 reverse primers for TCR Jbeta segments was used. TCRdb limited this immuneACCESS table to in-frame rearrangements with V and J called. A share of clones is missing; checked studies link under half to unresolved V genes, and the rest is unexplained. The sample includes about 190,000 clones, with around 86% observed a single time. The ten top clones hold over 1% of the sample. The sample comprised PBMCs. These receptors were obtained from a young man in good health and CMV-seronegative.

This clone turned up a few times. The chain combines TRBV28 with TRBJ2-7; TRBD2 agrees at 8 bases. Germline V gives CDR1 MDHEN, CDR2 SYDVKM. The CDR3 is made up of 15 amino acids. V lost 4 bases to trimming and J lost 4 bases; unmatched junction nucleotides: 9. CDR3 protein: CASSSRKTGGYEQYF. CDR3 DNA: TGTGCCAGCAGTTCCCGGAAGACGGGGGGGTACGAGCAGTACTTC.

The chain uses TRBV13 and TRBJ2-5; TRBD2 might be the D (6 bases). Germline CDR1 PRHDT, CDR2 FYEKMQ (reference sequence). V was cut by 5 bases and J by 3 bases, with 19 bases left in between. This CDR3 is built from 16 residues. The CDR3 spells CASSAQTRRTEETQYF. For the CDR3, the DNA is TGTGCCAGCAGCGCACAGACTAGACGGACGGAAGAGACCCAGTACTTC.

V gene TRBV21-1 combines with J gene TRBJ1-1; TRBD1 reflects the table's D call only, with no check against the DNA. TRBV21-1 has pseudogene status. The CDR3 length is 12 residues. CDR3 sequence: CASKDRGAEAFF. CDR3 nucleotides: TGTGCCAGCAAGGACAGGGGAGCTGAAGCTTTCTTT.

The V call is TRBV15, the J call TRBJ2-7; the match to TRBD1 covers 7 bases. Germline values: CDR1 LNHNV, CDR2 YYDKDF (reference sequence). This CDR3 has 14 residues. V shed 0 bases, J shed 2 bases, and the junction held 1 base outside the gene matches. The CDR3 sequence: CATSRDRGTYEQYF. DNA for the CDR3: TGTGCCACCAGCAGAGACAGGGGGACCTACGAGCAGTACTTC. The entire variable domain, with the rest obtained from reference TRBV15 and TRBJ2-7, is as follows: DAMVIQNPRYQVTQFGKPVTLSCSQTLNHNVMYWYQQKSSQAPKLLFHYYDKDFNNEADTPDNFQSRRPNTSFCFLDIRSPGLGDTAMYLCATSRDRGTYEQYFGPGTRLTVT.

This chain connects TRBV5-1 to TRBJ1-2; maybe TRBD1 (6 bases). The germline V gene encodes CDR1 SGHRS and CDR2 YFSETQ. The CDR3 spans 16 residues. V was clipped by 4 bases and J by 1 base, with 17 bases between them. CDR3 sequence: CASSKDSRGRNYGYTF. The CDR3 nucleotides read TGCGCCAGCAGCAAAGATTCCAGGGGACGTAACTATGGCTACACCTTC.